One sample yielded the 28 T cell receptor beta chains listed below, sequenced in a study of cytomegalovirus exposure and HLA in healthy donors. 13 Jbeta primers and 60 Vbeta primers were used for the PCR. Method: immunoSEQ multiplex PCR; TCRdb's copy keeps in-frame clones and lacks some. The table has about 120,000 clones, 83% seen once. Input material: PBMCs. These receptors came from a woman between 35 and 50 years old in good health and CMV-seropositive.

The genes are TRBV7-3 and TRBJ2-1, with 7 bases matching TRBD1. The J segment lost 6 bases and the V segment lost 5 bases, leaving 4 bases of the junction unmatched. There are 13 residues in the CDR3. Germline CDR1 SGHTA, CDR2 FQGTGA. CDR3 bases: TGTGCCAGCAGCCCCGGACAGGCCAATGAGCAGTTCTTC. It yields the protein CASSPGQANEQFF.

This clone was seen only a few times. The chain employs TRBV11-2 and TRBJ2-2; 11 bases are a match to TRBD2. Unmatched junction bases numbered 10, after V lost 4 bases and J lost 15 bases. CDR3 length equals 14 residues. Germline V gene sequence: CDR1 SGHAT, CDR2 FQNNGV. Here the CDR3 reads CASSSGLAEGKVFF. The CDR3 nucleotides read TGTGCCAGCAGCTCGGGACTAGCGGAGGGGAAGGTGTTTTTT. Full variable domain (missing parts from reference TRBV11-2 and TRBJ2-2): EAGVAQSPRYKIIEKRQSVAFWCNPISGHATLYWYQQILGQGPKLLIQFQNNGVVDDSQLPKDRFSAERLKGVDSTLKIQPAKLEDSAVYLCASSSGLAEGKVFFGEGSRLTVL.

The chain links TRBV30 to TRBJ2-3, with 8 bases that match TRBD1. CDR1 and CDR2 from the germline V gene are GTSNPN and SVGIG (reference sequence). V shed 4 bases, J shed 5 bases, and the junction held 17 bases outside the gene matches. This CDR3 contains 17 residues. The CDR3 nucleotides read TGTGCCTGGAATCTAGCCCGGACAGGGAGGATTAAAGATACGCAGTATTTT. Translating it yields CAWNLARTGRIKDTQYF.

The genes are TRBV30 and TRBJ2-5; 11 bases fit TRBD1. The trim removed 4 bases at V and 5 bases at J, leaving 6 bases unmatched. Per the germline V gene, CDR1 is GTSNPN and CDR2 is SVGIG (reference sequence). The CDR3 sequence is 14 residues long. CDR3 coding DNA: TGTGCCTGGATTGGGACAGGGGGTCCGGAGACCCAGTACTTC. Translated, it gives CAWIGTGGPETQYF.

This clone was seen a handful of times. DNA of the CDR3: TGTGCCACCAGCAGAGTAGTGGCTAGCGGGAGCAATGAGCAGTTCTTC. This sequence encodes CATSRVVASGSNEQFF. The chain uses TRBV15 and TRBJ2-1; 10 bases fit TRBD2. This CDR3 comprises 16 residues. V lost 1 base to trimming and J lost 6 bases; unmatched junction nucleotides: 6. CDR1 and CDR2 from the germline V gene are LNHNV and YYDKDF (reference sequence). The full variable domain, completed using reference TRBV15 and TRBJ2-1, is DAMVIQNPRYQVTQFGKPVTLSCSQTLNHNVMYWYQQKSSQAPKLLFHYYDKDFNNEADTPDNFQSRRPNTSFCFLDIRSPGLGDTAMYLCATSRVVASGSNEQFFGPGTRLTVL.

The gene calls are TRBV5-6 and TRBJ1-2, with D perhaps TRBD1 (5 bases). The V gene's germline CDR1 is SGHDT and CDR2 YYEEEE. This CDR3 contains 15 residues. The germline V and J ends were trimmed by 0 bases and 0 bases, with 9 bases remaining between them. The CDR3 DNA reads TGTGCCAGCAGCTTGGTACAGGCCGCTAACTATGGCTACACCTTC. Translating it yields CASSLVQAANYGYTF.

This sequence joins TRBV15 and TRBJ1-5; D is undetermined. Germline V CDR1 and CDR2: LNHNV, YYDKDF (reference sequence). Trimming removed 2 bases from V and 2 bases from J, with 7 bases in between. This CDR3 is 14 amino acids long. This chain's CDR3 is CATSRREGNQPQHF. The CDR3 region has the DNA TGTGCCACCAGCAGAAGGGAGGGCAATCAGCCCCAGCATTTT.

The table lists this clone with a count of one. V and J are TRBV7-9 and TRBJ2-1, with 7 bases that match TRBD2. The CDR3 length is 16 residues. With V trimmed by 0 bases and J by 4 bases, 6 bases remained unmatched. Germline CDR1 reads SEHNR; CDR2 reads FQNEAQ (reference sequence). This CDR3 reads CASSLAGGREYNEQFF. The CDR3 nucleotides read TGTGCCAGCAGCTTAGCGGGCGGGAGAGAGTACAATGAGCAGTTCTTC. Full variable domain (remainder filled in from reference TRBV7-9 and TRBJ2-1): DTGVSQNPRHKITKRGQNVTFRCDPISEHNRLYWYRQTLGQGPEFLTYFQNEAQLEKSRLLSDRFSAERPKGSFSTLEIQRTEQGDSAMYLCASSLAGGREYNEQFFGPGTRLTVL.

By share, this clone counts as medium-sized. J is TRBJ1-1 and V is TRBV10-1; D is possibly TRBD1 (6 bases). Per the germline V gene, CDR1 is WNHNN and CDR2 is SYGVQD (reference sequence). V was clipped by 3 bases and J by 4 bases, with 6 bases between them. The CDR3 contains 12 residues. CDR3 bases: TGCGCCAGCAGTGACAGGGGCACTGAAGCTTTCTTT. Translated: CASSDRGTEAFF.

This clone was observed once. The junction shows a germline mismatch at one end, possibly a read error. V is TRBV7-7 and J is TRBJ2-7, with a weak D call TRBD2 (6 bases). CDR3 length equals 14 residues. CDR1 is SSHAT, CDR2 FNYEAQ, per germline (reference sequence). This CDR3 is CASSLAPGVGRQYF. CDR3 DNA: TGTGCTAGCAGCTTAGCTCCGGGGGTTGGACGGCAGTACTTC. The variable domain in full, completed from reference TRBV7-7 and TRBJ2-7, reads GAGVSQSPRYKVTKRGQDVTLRCDPISSHATLYWYQQALGQGPEFLTYFNYEAQPDKSGLPSDRFSAERPEGSISTLTIQRTEQRDSAMYRCASSLAPGVGRQYFGPGTRLTVT.

V and J are TRBV4-1 and TRBJ2-1; the match to TRBD2 covers 9 bases. There are 15 residues in the CDR3. Germline-derived CDR1 and CDR2 are MGHRA and YSYEKL. The trim removed 1 base at V and 13 bases at J, leaving 11 bases unmatched. The CDR3 is CASSQAVRTSATQFF. The DNA for the CDR3 is TGCGCCAGCAGCCAAGCGGTTCGGACTAGCGCTACTCAGTTCTTC.

A word on this clone: One end of the junction is discordant with germline, which a read error may explain. The CDR3 coding sequence is TGTTCCAGCAGTCCGACGGGGGGGCCCTACGAGCAGTACTTC. It encodes CSSSPTGGPYEQYF. This chain links TRBV7-9 with TRBJ2-7; the match to TRBD2 covers 8 bases. Germline lookup yields CDR1 SEHNR and CDR2 FQNEAQ (reference sequence). CDR3 length: 14 amino acids. Full variable domain (remainder filled in from reference TRBV7-9 and TRBJ2-7): DTGVSQNPRHKITKRGQNVTFRCDPISEHNRLYWYRQTLGQGPEFLTYFQNEAQLEKSRLLSDRFSAERPKGSFSTLEIQRTEQGDSAMYLCSSSPTGGPYEQYFGPGTRLTVT.

About this clone itself: The germline gene is not matched at one end of the junction; a read error may be the cause. The gene calls are TRBV7-7 and TRBJ2-2; 9 bases map to TRBD2. CDR3 length equals 15 residues. Germline CDR1 and CDR2: SSHAT and FNYEAQ (reference sequence). The CDR3 reads CASSPLAGAIGELFF. The CDR3 nucleotides are TGTGCTAGCAGCCCTTTAGCGGGAGCAATCGGGGAGCTGTTTTTT. Together with reference TRBV7-7 and TRBJ2-2, the CDR3 gives the full variable domain: GAGVSQSPRYKVTKRGQDVTLRCDPISSHATLYWYQQALGQGPEFLTYFNYEAQPDKSGLPSDRFSAERPEGSISTLTIQRTEQRDSAMYRCASSPLAGAIGELFFGEGSRLTVL.

The CDR3 region is CASSLNVDRIYEQYF. The DNA for the CDR3 is TGTGCCAGCAGCTTAAATGTCGACAGAATTTACGAGCAGTACTTC. V gene TRBV7-6 combines with J gene TRBJ2-7; D might be TRBD1 (5 bases). CDR1 SGHVS and CDR2 FNYEAQ come from the germline V gene. The CDR3 sequence is 15 residues long. The germline V and J ends were trimmed by 2 bases and 4 bases, with 15 bases remaining between them.

CDR3 amino acids: CASSLGQGNSNQPQHF. For the CDR3, the DNA is TGTGCCAGCAGCTTGGGACAGGGCAATAGCAATCAGCCCCAGCATTTT. J is TRBJ1-5 and V is TRBV5-6, with 7 bases identical to TRBD1. CDR3 length: 16 residues. In germline, CDR1 is SGHDT, CDR2 YYEEEE. The V segment lost 0 bases and the J segment 0 bases; nucleotides outside the gene matches: 3. Looking up the rest from reference TRBV5-6 and TRBJ1-5 gives the full variable domain: DAGVTQSPTHLIKTRGQQVTLRCSPKSGHDTVSWYQQALGQGPQFIFQYYEEEERQRGNFPDRFSGHQFPNYSSELNVNALLLGDSALYLCASSLGQGNSNQPQHFGDGTRLSIL.

The chain couples TRBV4-1 to TRBJ1-4, with 10 bases matching TRBD1. The V and J ends lost 0 bases and 2 bases, in that order; junction bases with no gene match: 0. Per the germline V gene, CDR1 is MGHRA and CDR2 is YSYEKL. The length of the CDR3 is 16 residues. The CDR3: CASSQEDRGTNEKLFF. In nucleotides, the CDR3 is TGCGCCAGCAGCCAAGAGGACAGGGGGACTAATGAAAAACTGTTTTTT.

The chain links TRBV28 to TRBJ1-5, with no clear D. Per germline, CDR1 MDHEN and CDR2 SYDVKM. The V and J ends lost 8 bases and 1 base respectively, with 12 bases between them. This CDR3 is 14 amino acids long. CDR3 DNA: TGTGCCAGCCTAAGCCCCAGGAGCAATCAGCCCCAGCATTTT. It yields the protein CASLSPRSNQPQHF.

This clone was seen only a few times. One end of the junction fails to match germline, which may point to a read error. The CDR3 DNA reads TGTGCCCGGAGGCTGGGACAGGGGGAACTAGCGGCGTACAATGAGCAGTTCTTC. Its protein is CARRLGQGELAAYNEQFF. The J gene is TRBJ2-1, the V gene TRBV30, with 11 positions matching TRBD1. CDR1 and CDR2 (germline): GTSNPN, SVGIG (reference sequence). The CDR3 contains 18 residues.

For this clone: The junction departs from germline at one end; a sequencing error may be responsible. V gene TRBV5-1 combines with J gene TRBJ2-5, with TRBD1 matching 12 bases. Germline V lookup: CDR1 SGHRS, CDR2 YFSETQ. The CDR3 spans 16 residues. CDR3 protein: CASSLGQGAEEETQYF. In nucleotides, the CDR3 is TGCGCCAGCAGTTTGGGACAGGGGGCTGAAGAAGAGACCCAGTACTTC.

The table lists this clone with a count of one. CDR3 in DNA: TGCGCCAGCAGCTTTGGGCCTAGCGGGAGGGTCAATGAGCAGTTCTTC. Protein sequence: CASSFGPSGRVNEQFF. The gene calls are TRBV5-1 and TRBJ2-1; 12 nucleotides line up with TRBD2. This CDR3 has 16 residues. In germline, CDR1 is SGHRS, CDR2 YFSETQ. The ends lost 2 bases at V and 6 bases at J; junction bases unmatched: 6.

V is TRBV19 and J is TRBJ2-1; weak D call: TRBD1 (6 bases). Trimming removed 4 bases at V and 2 bases at J, with 15 bases between. Germline values: CDR1 LNHDA, CDR2 SQIVND (reference sequence). The CDR3 is made up of 16 amino acids. CDR3 coding DNA: TGTGCCAGTAGTACCCCCACAGGGAGAACCTACAATGAGCAGTTCTTC. Translation: CASSTPTGRTYNEQFF.

By share, this clone ranks as medium-sized. The gene calls are TRBV6-4 and TRBJ2-3; 10 bases are shared with TRBD1. CDR3 length: 15 amino acids. V lost 2 bases to trimming and J lost 1 base; unmatched junction nucleotides: 0. The V gene's germline CDR1 is MRHNA and CDR2 SNTAGT. The CDR3 region is CASSDGTGGTDTQYF. The CDR3 DNA follows: TGTGCCAGCAGTGACGGGACAGGGGGCACAGATACGCAGTATTTT.

The V call is TRBV18, the J call TRBJ2-3, with a tentative D call TRBD2 (6 bases). Germline CDR1 reads KGHSH; CDR2 reads LQKENI. This CDR3 has 15 residues. V was shortened by 2 bases and J by 0 bases, with 9 bases between the two germline ends. This chain's CDR3 is CASSPAGRSTDTQYF. CDR3 nucleotide sequence: TGTGCCAGCTCACCAGCGGGAAGGAGCACAGATACGCAGTATTTT.

The V and J genes are TRBV6-1 and TRBJ1-2; D ambiguous. Trimming left V 3 bases short and J 8 bases short, with 13 bases between. Germline CDR1 reads MNHNS; CDR2 reads SASEGT. The CDR3 runs 13 residues. In DNA, the CDR3 is TGTGCCAGCAGTGACAGTGACATTTTCGGCTACACCTTC. Translation gives CASSDSDIFGYTF.

The chain recombines TRBV7-2 with TRBJ2-2, with 8 bases matching TRBD2. CDR3 size: 15 residues. The J segment lost 4 bases and the V segment lost 2 bases, leaving 3 bases of the junction unmatched. The germline V gene encodes CDR1 SGHTA and CDR2 FQGNSA. Here the CDR3 DNA reads TGTGCCAGCAGCTTAAGGCGGGGGGTCACCGGGGAGCTGTTTTTT. Encoded protein: CASSLRRGVTGELFF.

In this sample, this clone turned up a few times. The CDR3 loop is CASSYREAPEQYF. For the CDR3, the DNA is TGTGCCAGTAGTTACCGCGAAGCCCCAGAGCAGTACTTC. This sequence joins TRBV19 and TRBJ2-7; no definite D call. Trimming shortened V by 5 bases and J by 7 bases, and 15 bases separated the two germline ends. This CDR3 has 13 residues. Germline lookup yields CDR1 LNHDA and CDR2 SQIVND (reference sequence).

This chain connects TRBV11-3 to TRBJ2-7; tentative D call: TRBD2 (7 bases). Per germline, CDR1 SGHNT and CDR2 YENEEA. V lost 0 bases and J 7 bases, leaving 16 bases between the germline ends. There are 15 residues in the CDR3. Here the CDR3 reads CASSLEGGPGREQYF. CDR3 DNA: TGTGCCAGCAGCTTAGAGGGGGGGCCGGGCAGAGAGCAGTACTTC. Looking up the rest from reference TRBV11-3 and TRBJ2-7 gives the full variable domain: EAGVVQSPRYKIIEKKQPVAFWCNPISGHNTLYWYLQNLGQGPELLIRYENEEAVDDSQLPKDRFSAERLKGVDSTLKIQPAELGDSAVYLCASSLEGGPGREQYFGPGTRLTVT.

The J gene is TRBJ2-7, the V gene TRBV5-6; 11 positions agree with TRBD2. V trimming: 4 bases; J trimming: 4 bases; junction bases outside the gene matches: 10. This CDR3 has 16 residues. Germline V gives CDR1 SGHDT, CDR2 YYEEEE. CDR3 DNA sequence: TGTGCCAGCAGCCCAGTAGCGGGAGGGCCGGGATACGAGCAGTACTTC. Translation: CASSPVAGGPGYEQYF.